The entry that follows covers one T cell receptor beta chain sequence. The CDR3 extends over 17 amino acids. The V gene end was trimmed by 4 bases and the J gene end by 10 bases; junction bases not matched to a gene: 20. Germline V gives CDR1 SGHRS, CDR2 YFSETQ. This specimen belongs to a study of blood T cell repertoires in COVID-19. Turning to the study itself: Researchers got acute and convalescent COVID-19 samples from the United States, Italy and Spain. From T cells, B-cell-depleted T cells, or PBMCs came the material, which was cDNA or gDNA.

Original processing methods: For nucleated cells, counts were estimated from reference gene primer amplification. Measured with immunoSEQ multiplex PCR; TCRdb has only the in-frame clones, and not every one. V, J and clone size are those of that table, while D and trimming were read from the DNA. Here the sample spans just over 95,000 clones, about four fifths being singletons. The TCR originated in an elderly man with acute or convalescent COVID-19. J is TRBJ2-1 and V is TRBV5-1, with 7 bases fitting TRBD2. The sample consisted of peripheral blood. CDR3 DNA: TGCGCCAGCAGCCCCCCGGGTAGCGGGTCACTAAAAGGGGAGCAGTTCTTC. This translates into CASSPPGSGSLKGEQFF.